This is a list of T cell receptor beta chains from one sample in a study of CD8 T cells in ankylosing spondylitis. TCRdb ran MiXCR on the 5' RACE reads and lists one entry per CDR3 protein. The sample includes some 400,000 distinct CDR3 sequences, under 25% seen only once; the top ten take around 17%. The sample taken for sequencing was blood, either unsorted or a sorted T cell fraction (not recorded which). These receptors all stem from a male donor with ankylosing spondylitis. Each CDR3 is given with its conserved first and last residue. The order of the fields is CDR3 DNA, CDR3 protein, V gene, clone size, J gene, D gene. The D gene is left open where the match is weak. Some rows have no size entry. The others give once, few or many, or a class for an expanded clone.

DNA: TGCAGTGCTACAAGGACAGGGGGTTCACCCCTCCACTTT; CDR3: CSATRTGGSPLHF; V: TRBV20-1; size: -; J: TRBJ1-6; D: TRBD1
DNA: TGCAGTGCTAGAGATCTAAAGAACTCCTACAATGAGCAGTTCTTC; CDR3: CSARDLKNSYNEQFF; V: TRBV20-1; size: -; J: TRBJ2-1; D: -
DNA: TGTGCCAGCACCCGGTCCGGCCCCAACATTCAGTACTTC; CDR3: CASTRSGPNIQYF; V: TRBV12-3/TRBV12-4; size: -; J: TRBJ2-4; D: -
DNA: TGTGCCAGCAGCTTAGTGCCCGCAGATACGCAGTATTTT; CDR3: CASSLVPADTQYF; V: TRBV7-6; size: -; J: TRBJ2-3; D: -
DNA: TGTGCCATCGGACTAGCGGGTACGGGTGAGCAGTTCTTC; CDR3: CAIGLAGTGEQFF; V: TRBV24-1; size: few; J: TRBJ2-1; D: TRBD2
DNA: TGTGCCAGCAGCTTAAACCCGTTCATGAACACTGAAGCTTTCTTT; CDR3: CASSLNPFMNTEAFF; V: TRBV7-2; size: -; J: TRBJ1-1; D: -
DNA: TGTGCCAGCAGCGTCGGACTACCTGATGTAGATACGCAGTATTTT; CDR3: CASSVGLPDVDTQYF; V: TRBV7-3; size: few; J: TRBJ2-3; D: -
DNA: TGCGCCAGCAGCCATCTCCCAGCAGATACGCAGTATTTT; CDR3: CASSHLPADTQYF; V: TRBV4-3; size: -; J: TRBJ2-3; D: -
DNA: TGTGCCAGCAGTGTCATAGCCAAAAACATTCAGTACTTC; CDR3: CASSVIAKNIQYF; V: TRBV2; size: many; J: TRBJ2-4; D: -
DNA: TGTGCCAGCTCACCGATAGACCGGGGCGGCGGCTACACCTTC; CDR3: CASSPIDRGGGYTF; V: TRBV18; size: few; J: TRBJ1-2; D: -
DNA: TGCGCCAGCAGCGACCGGGACAGGGGAGGGAACACTGAAGCTTTCTTT; CDR3: CASSDRDRGGNTEAFF; V: TRBV5-1; size: few; J: TRBJ1-1; D: TRBD1
DNA: TGTGCCAGCAGCCTAGGGACTAGCCCGGATACGCAGTATTTT; CDR3: CASSLGTSPDTQYF; V: TRBV7-3; size: -; J: TRBJ2-3; D: TRBD2
DNA: TGTGCCAGCAGAAGGAGCGGGGCTGCAGATACGCAGTATTTT; CDR3: CASRRSGAADTQYF; V: TRBV12-3/TRBV12-4; size: -; J: TRBJ2-3; D: TRBD2
DNA: TGTGCCAGCAGCTTCCAGCGAGGCACAGATACGCAGTATTTT; CDR3: CASSFQRGTDTQYF; V: TRBV7-9; size: few; J: TRBJ2-3; D: -
DNA: TGCGCCAGCAGCTCGAGGAACGAGCAGTACTTC; CDR3: CASSSRNEQYF; V: TRBV5-1; size: -; J: TRBJ2-7; D: -
DNA: TGTGCCAGCTCACACGGCACACACTCCTACAATGAGCAGTTCTTC; CDR3: CASSHGTHSYNEQFF; V: TRBV18; size: -; J: TRBJ2-1; D: -
DNA: TGTGCCAGCAGTCAAACAGCTTACACCGGGGAGCTGTTTTTT; CDR3: CASSQTAYTGELFF; V: TRBV6-2/TRBV6-3; size: many; J: TRBJ2-2; D: -
DNA: TGCGCCAGCAGCTTGGCGGGACAGATATACGGTGAGCAGTTCTTC; CDR3: CASSLAGQIYGEQFF; V: TRBV5-1; size: -; J: TRBJ2-1; D: TRBD1
DNA: TGTGCCAGCCGCCGGGGGGCAAATAGCAATCAGCCCCAGCATTTT; CDR3: CASRRGANSNQPQHF; V: TRBV12-3/TRBV12-4; size: few; J: TRBJ1-5; D: -
DNA: TGTGCCATCAGGTATAGCGGGGACACAGATACGCAGTATTTT; CDR3: CAIRYSGDTDTQYF; V: TRBV10-3; size: few; J: TRBJ2-3; D: TRBD2
DNA: TGCGCCAGCAGCCACGAACGGGGAACTTACGAGCAGTACTTC; CDR3: CASSHERGTYEQYF; V: TRBV4-1; size: few; J: TRBJ2-7; D: -
DNA: TGTGCCGACCAACAAGAGACGATCGGAAATGAGCAGTTCTTC; CDR3: CADQQETIGNEQFF; V: TRBV2; size: -; J: TRBJ2-1; D: -
DNA: TGCGCCAGCCAGAACCTGGGGGGCACAGATACGCAGTATTTT; CDR3: CASQNLGGTDTQYF; V: TRBV5-1; size: -; J: TRBJ2-3; D: -
DNA: TGTGCCTGGAGTGTACTTACAACGGTACAGGGTTGGTCCTACGAGCAGTACTTC; CDR3: CAWSVLTTVQGWSYEQYF; V: TRBV30; size: -; J: TRBJ2-7; D: -
DNA: TGCAGCGTTGAGGGGACCACGGGGGGAAACACCATATATTTT; CDR3: CSVEGTTGGNTIYF; V: TRBV29-1; size: few; J: TRBJ1-3; D: -
DNA: TGCAGTGCTAGTGGGGTAGGAATGAGCACAGATACGCAGTATTTT; CDR3: CSASGVGMSTDTQYF; V: TRBV20-1; size: -; J: TRBJ2-3; D: -
DNA: TGTGCCAGCAGCCCCGTTGGGGGGGCGCAAAATGAGCAGTTCTTC; CDR3: CASSPVGGAQNEQFF; V: TRBV11-2; size: few; J: TRBJ2-1; D: -
DNA: TGCGCCAGCAGTGACAGGGAGGAGCCCCAGCATTTT; CDR3: CASSDREEPQHF; V: TRBV10-2; size: few; J: TRBJ1-5; D: -
DNA: TGTGCCACCAGTCCCGGACAGTCTCAAGAGACCCAGTACTTC; CDR3: CATSPGQSQETQYF; V: TRBV24-1; size: -; J: TRBJ2-5; D: -
DNA: TGCGCCAGCAGCTTGGGGGTCGGTGGGTCGCTTTGGTACAATGAGCAGTTCTTC; CDR3: CASSLGVGGSLWYNEQFF; V: TRBV5-1; size: -; J: TRBJ2-1; D: -
DNA: TGTGCCAGCAGTTACTCGGGAACTCCATCCACCGGGGAGCTGTTTTTT; CDR3: CASSYSGTPSTGELFF; V: TRBV6-5; size: -; J: TRBJ2-2; D: -
DNA: TGCAGTGCTGAAGGGACTAGCGGGGGCCCCGGGTACTTC; CDR3: CSAEGTSGGPGYF; V: TRBV20-1; size: -; J: TRBJ2-5; D: TRBD2
DNA: TGTGCCAGCAGCCCGGGACCTCAATCCGCGAACACCGGGGAGCTGTTTTTT; CDR3: CASSPGPQSANTGELFF; V: TRBV5-4; size: -; J: TRBJ2-2; D: -
DNA: TGTGCCAGCAGCTTAGTCGGGGTCAACGAGCAGTACTTC; CDR3: CASSLVGVNEQYF; V: TRBV7-8; size: few; J: TRBJ2-7; D: -
DNA: TGTGCCAGCAGCATCTCACTAGCGGGAGTCTACAATGAGCAGTTCTTC; CDR3: CASSISLAGVYNEQFF; V: TRBV28; size: few; J: TRBJ2-1; D: TRBD2
DNA: TGTGCCAGCAGCCGGGACCACTATCAGCCCCAGCATTTT; CDR3: CASSRDHYQPQHF; V: TRBV6-2/TRBV6-3; size: -; J: TRBJ1-5; D: -
DNA: TGCGCCAGCAGTCCCCTCTTGGCGGGAGGGCACGAGCAGTACTTC; CDR3: CASSPLLAGGHEQYF; V: TRBV5-1; size: -; J: TRBJ2-7; D: TRBD2
DNA: TGCGCCAGCAGCTTGGCGGACCGCACAGATACGCAGTATTTT; CDR3: CASSLADRTDTQYF; V: TRBV5-1; size: -; J: TRBJ2-3; D: -
DNA: TGTGCCAGCAGTGAGGAAAGAAATAGCAATCAGCCCCAGCATTTT; CDR3: CASSEERNSNQPQHF; V: TRBV2; size: few; J: TRBJ1-5; D: -
DNA: TGCGCCAGCAGCGTAAGTCCAGGGCTCAATGAGCAGTTCTTC; CDR3: CASSVSPGLNEQFF; V: TRBV5-1; size: -; J: TRBJ2-1; D: -
DNA: TGTGCCAGCCGAGGGGGGGGGTTTAGAGAGACCCAGTACTTC; CDR3: CASRGGGFRETQYF; V: TRBV27; size: few; J: TRBJ2-5; D: -
DNA: TGCGCCAGCAGGATCTCGAACAACGGTGAAGCTTTCTTT; CDR3: CASRISNNGEAFF; V: TRBV5-1; size: few; J: TRBJ1-1; D: -
DNA: TGCAGTTTCCTGGGGGGCCATAGCAATCAGCCCCAGCATTTT; CDR3: CSFLGGHSNQPQHF; V: TRBV20-1; size: few; J: TRBJ1-5; D: -
DNA: TGCGCCAGCAGCCAGGCTGGTGGTGTGAAGAATGAAAAACTGTTTTTT; CDR3: CASSQAGGVKNEKLFF; V: TRBV4-1; size: -; J: TRBJ1-4; D: -
DNA: TGCAGCGTTGGAGTTAACTATGGCTACACCTTC; CDR3: CSVGVNYGYTF; V: TRBV29-1; size: few; J: TRBJ1-2; D: -
DNA: TGCAGCGTAGAGCATCAGGGGGCCGAGCCTGAAGCTTTCTTT; CDR3: CSVEHQGAEPEAFF; V: TRBV29-1; size: -; J: TRBJ1-1; D: TRBD1
DNA: TGCGCCAGCAGCTTGGAGGTACGAAGGAACACTGAAGCTTTCTTT; CDR3: CASSLEVRRNTEAFF; V: TRBV5-1; size: -; J: TRBJ1-1; D: -
DNA: TGTGCCAGCAGTTTAGAACTAGCAGGGTACGAGCAGTACTTC; CDR3: CASSLELAGYEQYF; V: TRBV28; size: -; J: TRBJ2-7; D: -
DNA: TGTGCCTGGAGTGGGGAGAGCAATCAGCCCCAGCATTTT; CDR3: CAWSGESNQPQHF; V: TRBV30; size: -; J: TRBJ1-5; D: -
DNA: TGTGCCAGCAGTCAACGCCGGGACAGGGCGCCCGGGGAGCTGTTTTTT; CDR3: CASSQRRDRAPGELFF; V: TRBV28; size: -; J: TRBJ2-2; D: TRBD1
DNA: TGTGCCAGCGAAAAAGGGACCTTCGAGCAGTACACCTACGAGCAGTACTTC; CDR3: CASEKGTFEQYTYEQYF; V: TRBV6-2/TRBV6-3; size: -; J: TRBJ2-7; D: -
DNA: TGCGCCAGCAGCCTTCGAGCCGACAGGGGGCCGGCTTTCTTT; CDR3: CASSLRADRGPAFF; V: TRBV5-1; size: -; J: TRBJ1-1; D: TRBD1
DNA: TGTGCCAGCAGGGAAGGGTGGGGGCCCCAGCATTTT; CDR3: CASREGWGPQHF; V: TRBV2; size: few; J: TRBJ1-5; D: -